This T cell receptor beta chain was sequenced for a study of blood T cell repertoires in COVID-19. Overall study: Nucleic acid was either cDNA or gDNA, and it came from T cells, B-cell-depleted T cells, or PBMCs.

The CDR3 contains 15 residues. Trimming took 0 bases from V and 0 from J, leaving 8 bases between them. The germline CDR1 and CDR2 sequences are SGHAT and FQNNGV. Libraries were prepared by immunoSEQ multiplex PCR; TCRdb keeps only in-frame clonotypes and omits some of them. The table lists about 190,000 clones, 65% to 80% of them singletons. The chain joins TRBV11-2 to TRBJ1-1; no clear D. The sequence came from a woman between 50 and 59 years old with acute or convalescent COVID-19. Sample: peripheral blood. The CDR3 nucleotides read TGTGCCAGCAGCTTAGAGCGGCGGATGAACACTGAAGCTTTCTTT. This sequence encodes CASSLERRMNTEAFF.